The rows below give T cell receptor beta chains drawn from one sample of a study of OX40 agonist ivuxolimab in advanced cancers. The data were produced by immunoSEQ multiplex PCR, yet TCRdb's version contains in-frame clones alone and is incomplete. The table shows around 74,000 clones, with less than 85% occurring only once. Material: CD4+ or CD8+ T cells sorted from blood, obtained in a trial of the OX40 agonist ivuxolimab. These receptors were taken from an adult with an advanced solid tumor such as melanoma, head and neck, liver or kidney cancer. Both conserved end residues are part of each CDR3. Fields, in order: CDR3 length, clone size, V gene, J gene, D gene, CDR3 DNA, CDR3 protein. The D gene is left open where the match is weak. The size field is filled for only some rows; it gives once, few, many or a size class.

cdr3_length: 15
clone_size: .
v_call: TRBV14
j_call: TRBJ1-1
d_call: TRBD1
cdr3_nt: TGTGCCAGCAGCCGCCTGGGACAGCTGAACACTGAAGCTTTCTTT
cdr3_aa: CASSRLGQLNTEAFF

cdr3_length: 16
clone_size: .
v_call: TRBV6-5
j_call: TRBJ2-7
d_call: TRBD1
cdr3_nt: TGTGCCAGCAGTTTTGGGACAGGGGGTTCCTCCTACGAGCAGTACTTC
cdr3_aa: CASSFGTGGSSYEQYF

cdr3_length: 14
clone_size: .
v_call: TRBV5-8
j_call: TRBJ2-2
d_call: TRBD2
cdr3_nt: TGTGCCAGCAGCTTGGAGCGGGGCACCGGGGAGCTGTTTTTT
cdr3_aa: CASSLERGTGELFF

cdr3_length: 15
clone_size: .
v_call: TRBV7-2
j_call: TRBJ2-7
d_call: .
cdr3_nt: TGTGCCAGCAGCTTAGGGGACGGGGGCCTCTACGAGCAGTACTTC
cdr3_aa: CASSLGDGGLYEQYF

cdr3_length: 14
clone_size: .
v_call: TRBV28
j_call: TRBJ2-1
d_call: TRBD2
cdr3_nt: TGTGCCAGCGGGAGCGGGAGAAGTAGTAATGAGCAGTTCTTC
cdr3_aa: CASGSGRSSNEQFF

cdr3_length: 16
clone_size: .
v_call: TRBV7-9
j_call: TRBJ2-5
d_call: TRBD2
cdr3_nt: TGTGCCAGCAGCTTCGGGACTAGAGGGTTTGGGGAGACCCAGTACTTC
cdr3_aa: CASSFGTRGFGETQYF

cdr3_length: 14
clone_size: .
v_call: TRBV6-5
j_call: TRBJ1-4
d_call: .
cdr3_nt: TGTGCCAGCAGTCGAGTCGGGGGTATTCAAAAACTGTTTTTT
cdr3_aa: CASSRVGGIQKLFF

cdr3_length: 11
clone_size: .
v_call: TRBV20-1
j_call: TRBJ2-1
d_call: .
cdr3_nt: TGCAGTGCTAAGGCTTTCAATGAGCAGTTCTTC
cdr3_aa: CSAKAFNEQFF

cdr3_length: 14
clone_size: .
v_call: TRBV5-6
j_call: TRBJ2-3
d_call: .
cdr3_nt: TGTGCCAGCAGCTACAATCCGGCGAGCGATACGCAGTATTTT
cdr3_aa: CASSYNPASDTQYF

cdr3_length: 12
clone_size: .
v_call: TRBV6-6
j_call: TRBJ2-2
d_call: .
cdr3_nt: TGTGCCAGCAGTTACCTTACCGGGGAGCTGTTTTTT
cdr3_aa: CASSYLTGELFF

cdr3_length: 14
clone_size: few
v_call: TRBV4-3
j_call: TRBJ1-2
d_call: .
cdr3_nt: TGCGCCAGCAGCCAAGTTGCAGGTCCTTATGGCTACACCTTC
cdr3_aa: CASSQVAGPYGYTF

cdr3_length: 14
clone_size: few
v_call: TRBV7-6
j_call: TRBJ2-7
d_call: .
cdr3_nt: TGTGCCAGCAGGGAACCCGCAGGGGAGAAAGAGCAGTACTTC
cdr3_aa: CASREPAGEKEQYF

cdr3_length: 14
clone_size: .
v_call: TRBV9
j_call: TRBJ2-2
d_call: TRBD1
cdr3_nt: TGTGCCAGCAGCCAGTCAGGGGGCACCGGGGAGCTGTTTTTT
cdr3_aa: CASSQSGGTGELFF

cdr3_length: 19
clone_size: .
v_call: TRBV28
j_call: TRBJ1-1
d_call: TRBD1
cdr3_nt: TGTGCCAGCAGTCTATACCGCGTCCGGACAGGGAATGAGAACACTGAAGCTTTCTTT
cdr3_aa: CASSLYRVRTGNENTEAFF

cdr3_length: 15
clone_size: .
v_call: TRBV4-3
j_call: TRBJ1-5
d_call: .
cdr3_nt: TGCGCCAGCAGCCTCTCCGGGGGCGGCAATCAGCCCCAGCATTTT
cdr3_aa: CASSLSGGGNQPQHF

cdr3_length: 12
clone_size: .
v_call: TRBV6-1
j_call: TRBJ1-2
d_call: .
cdr3_nt: TGTGCCAGCAGTGAATTTAACTATGGCTACACCTTC
cdr3_aa: CASSEFNYGYTF

cdr3_length: 16
clone_size: .
v_call: TRBV7-6
j_call: TRBJ2-2
d_call: .
cdr3_nt: TGTGCCAGCAGCTTAATGGGAAGTTTGGACACCGGGGAGCTGTTTTTT
cdr3_aa: CASSLMGSLDTGELFF

cdr3_length: 15
clone_size: once
v_call: TRBV5-4
j_call: TRBJ2-3
d_call: .
cdr3_nt: TGTGCCAGCAGGCCTGGGGCGGGTGGAAGAGATACGCAGTATTTT
cdr3_aa: CASRPGAGGRDTQYF

cdr3_length: 14
clone_size: .
v_call: TRBV6-1
j_call: TRBJ1-5
d_call: .
cdr3_nt: TGTGCCAGCAGTGAGCAGCCGGGGGGTCAGCCCCAGCATTTT
cdr3_aa: CASSEQPGGQPQHF

cdr3_length: 16
clone_size: once
v_call: TRBV4-2
j_call: TRBJ1-2
d_call: .
cdr3_nt: TGTGCCAGCAGCCAAGATCAACAGGACTACAACTATGGCTACACCTTC
cdr3_aa: CASSQDQQDYNYGYTF

cdr3_length: 17
clone_size: .
v_call: TRBV4-1
j_call: TRBJ2-1
d_call: .
cdr3_nt: TGCGCCAGCAGCCAAGAGGGGCTGAAGAGCTCCTACAATGAGCAGTTCTTC
cdr3_aa: CASSQEGLKSSYNEQFF

cdr3_length: 15
clone_size: .
v_call: TRBV6-6
j_call: TRBJ1-2
d_call: .
cdr3_nt: TGTGCCAGCAGGTCCCACAGGGTTGGTAACTATGGCTACACCTTC
cdr3_aa: CASRSHRVGNYGYTF